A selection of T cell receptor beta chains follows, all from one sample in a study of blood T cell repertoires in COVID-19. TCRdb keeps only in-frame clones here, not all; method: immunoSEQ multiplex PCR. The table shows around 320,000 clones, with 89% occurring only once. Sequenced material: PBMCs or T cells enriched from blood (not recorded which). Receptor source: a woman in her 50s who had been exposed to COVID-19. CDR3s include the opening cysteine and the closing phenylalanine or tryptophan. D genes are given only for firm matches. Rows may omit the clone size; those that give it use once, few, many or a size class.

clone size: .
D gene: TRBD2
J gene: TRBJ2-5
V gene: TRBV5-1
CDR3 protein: CASSLVPGASGGETQYF
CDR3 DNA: TGCGCCAGCAGCTTGGTCCCCGGTGCCAGCGGGGGTGAGACCCAGTACTTC

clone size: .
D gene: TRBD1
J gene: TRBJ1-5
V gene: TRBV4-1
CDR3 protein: CASSQEAGGRQPQHF
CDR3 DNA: TGCGCCAGCAGCCAAGAGGCAGGGGGGAGACAGCCCCAGCATTTT

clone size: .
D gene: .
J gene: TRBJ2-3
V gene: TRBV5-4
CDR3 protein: CASSLRDRSPDTQYF
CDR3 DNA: TGTGCCAGCAGCTTGAGAGACCGGAGTCCAGATACGCAGTATTTT

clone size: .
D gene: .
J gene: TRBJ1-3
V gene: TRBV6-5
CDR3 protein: CASSSTGLSGNTIYF
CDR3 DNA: TGTGCCAGCAGTAGTACAGGTCTCTCTGGAAACACCATATATTTT

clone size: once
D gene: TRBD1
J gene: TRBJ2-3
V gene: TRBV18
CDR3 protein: CASSPPGQITTDTQYF
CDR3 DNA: TGTGCCAGCTCACCACCGGGACAGATCACCACAGATACGCAGTATTTT

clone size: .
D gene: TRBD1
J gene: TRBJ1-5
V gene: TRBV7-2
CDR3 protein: CASSPRTGTDQPQHF
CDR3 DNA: TGTGCCAGCAGCCCAAGGACAGGGACGGATCAGCCCCAGCATTTT

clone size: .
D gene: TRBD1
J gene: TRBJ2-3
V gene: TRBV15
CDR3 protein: CATSRDRATISTDTQYF
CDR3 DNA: TGTGCCACCAGCAGGGACAGGGCAACAATTAGCACAGATACGCAGTATTTT

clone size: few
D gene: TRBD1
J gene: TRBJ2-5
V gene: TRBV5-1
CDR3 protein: CASSPGQPQETQYF
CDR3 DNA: TGCGCCAGCAGCCCGGGACAGCCCCAAGAGACCCAGTACTTC

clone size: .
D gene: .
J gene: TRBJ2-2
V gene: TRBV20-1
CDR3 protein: CSASTFPGELFF
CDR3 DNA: TGCAGTGCTAGTACTTTTCCCGGGGAGCTGTTTTTT

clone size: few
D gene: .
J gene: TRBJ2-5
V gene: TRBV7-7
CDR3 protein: CASSTNRGGETQYF
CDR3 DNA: TGTGCTAGCAGCACCAACAGGGGAGGCGAGACCCAGTACTTC

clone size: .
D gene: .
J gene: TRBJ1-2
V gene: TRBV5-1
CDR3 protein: CASSLGGTGEGKERGYTF
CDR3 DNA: TGCGCCAGCAGCTTGGGCGGGACTGGGGAAGGCAAAGAACGAGGCTACACCTTC

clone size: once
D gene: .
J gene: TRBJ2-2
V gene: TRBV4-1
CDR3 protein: CATSGPSDTGELFF
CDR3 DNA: TGCGCCACCTCAGGCCCATCGGACACCGGGGAGCTGTTTTTT

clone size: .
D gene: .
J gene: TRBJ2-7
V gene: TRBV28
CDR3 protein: CASSSLPTYEQYF
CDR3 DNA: TGTGCCAGCAGTTCCCTGCCTACCTACGAGCAGTACTTC

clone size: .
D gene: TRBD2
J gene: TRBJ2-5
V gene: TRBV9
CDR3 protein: CASSVLTGGPGETQYF
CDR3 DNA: TGTGCCAGCAGCGTACTGACGGGGGGGCCCGGTGAGACCCAGTACTTC

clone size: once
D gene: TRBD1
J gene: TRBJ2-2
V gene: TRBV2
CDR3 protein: CASRNQATGVVTGELFF
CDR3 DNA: TGTGCCAGCCGGAATCAAGCGACAGGGGTGGTCACCGGGGAGCTGTTTTTT

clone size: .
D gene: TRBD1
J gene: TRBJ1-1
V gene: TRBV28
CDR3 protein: CASLQGVTEAFF
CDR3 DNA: TGTGCCAGCCTTCAGGGGGTCACTGAAGCTTTCTTT

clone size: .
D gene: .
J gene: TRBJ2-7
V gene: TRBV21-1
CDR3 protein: CASSKWGVSSYEQYF
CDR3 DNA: TGTGCCAGCAGCAAATGGGGGGTGAGCTCCTACGAGCAGTACTTC

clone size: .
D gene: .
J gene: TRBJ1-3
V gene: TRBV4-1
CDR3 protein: CASSQSRGYQGNTIYF
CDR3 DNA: TGCGCCAGCAGCCAGTCTAGGGGGTATCAAGGAAACACCATATATTTT

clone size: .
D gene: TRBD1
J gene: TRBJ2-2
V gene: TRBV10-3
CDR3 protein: CAVDRGNTGELFF
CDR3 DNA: TGTGCCGTCGACAGGGGAAACACCGGGGAGCTGTTTTTT

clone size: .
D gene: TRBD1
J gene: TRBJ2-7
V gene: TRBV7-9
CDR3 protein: CASSGHRGFSDEQYF
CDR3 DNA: TGTGCCAGCAGCGGACACAGGGGTTTTTCGGACGAGCAGTACTTC

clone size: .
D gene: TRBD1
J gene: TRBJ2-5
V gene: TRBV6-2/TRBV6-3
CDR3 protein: CASSQQGSRETQYF
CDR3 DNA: TGTGCCAGCAGCCAACAGGGGTCGCGGGAGACCCAGTACTTC

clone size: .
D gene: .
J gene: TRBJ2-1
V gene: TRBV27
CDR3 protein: CASSSKRVNEQFF
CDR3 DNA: TGTGCCAGCAGTTCCAAGCGAGTCAATGAGCAGTTCTTC

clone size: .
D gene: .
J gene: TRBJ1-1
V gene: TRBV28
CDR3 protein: CASSFWGGNTEAFF
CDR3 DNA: TGTGCCAGCAGTTTCTGGGGGGGGAACACTGAAGCTTTCTTT

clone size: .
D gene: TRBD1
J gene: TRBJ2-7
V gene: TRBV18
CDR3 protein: CASSGQVPYEQYF
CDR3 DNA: TGTGCCAGCTCCGGACAGGTTCCCTACGAGCAGTACTTC

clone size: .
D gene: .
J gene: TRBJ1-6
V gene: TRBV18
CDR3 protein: CASSPGANSPLHF
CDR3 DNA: TGTGCCAGCTCACCAGGGGCCAATTCACCCCTCCACTTT

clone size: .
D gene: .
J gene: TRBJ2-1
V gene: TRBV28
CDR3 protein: CASSFRYGEQFF
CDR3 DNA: TGTGCCAGCAGTTTTAGATATGGTGAGCAGTTCTTC

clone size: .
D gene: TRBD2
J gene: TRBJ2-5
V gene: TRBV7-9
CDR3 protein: CASKTNQRGGKGETQYF
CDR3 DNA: TGTGCCAGCAAAACCAACCAGCGGGGGGGCAAAGGAGAGACCCAGTACTTC

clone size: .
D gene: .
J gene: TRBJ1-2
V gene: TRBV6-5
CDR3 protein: CASSYSTGGGYGYTF
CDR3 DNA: TGTGCCAGCAGTTACTCGACTGGGGGCGGCTATGGCTACACCTTC

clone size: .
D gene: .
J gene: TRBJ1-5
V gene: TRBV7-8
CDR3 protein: CASSYRYSNQPQHF
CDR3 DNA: TGTGCCAGCAGCTACCGGTATAGCAATCAGCCCCAGCATTTT

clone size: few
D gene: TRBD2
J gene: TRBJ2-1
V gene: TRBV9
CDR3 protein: CASSVGSTSGNEQFF
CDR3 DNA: TGTGCCAGCAGCGTAGGATCCACTAGCGGGAATGAGCAGTTCTTC

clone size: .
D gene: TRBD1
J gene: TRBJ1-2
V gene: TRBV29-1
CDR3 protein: CSVDTGQGAHGYTF
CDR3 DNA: TGCAGCGTCGACACCGGACAGGGGGCGCATGGCTACACCTTC

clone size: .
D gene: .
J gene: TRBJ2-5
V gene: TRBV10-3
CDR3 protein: CAISESSGVSQYF
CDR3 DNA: TGTGCCATCAGTGAGTCGTCGGGGGTTTCCCAGTACTTC

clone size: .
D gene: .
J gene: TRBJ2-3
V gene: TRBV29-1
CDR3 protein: CSVDFGQGQGDTQYF
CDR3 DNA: TGCAGCGTTGATTTTGGTCAGGGGCAAGGAGATACGCAGTATTTT

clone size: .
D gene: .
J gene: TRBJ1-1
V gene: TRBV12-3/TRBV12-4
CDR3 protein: CASQTFLNTEAFF
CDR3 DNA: TGTGCCAGTCAGACATTTCTGAACACTGAAGCTTTCTTT

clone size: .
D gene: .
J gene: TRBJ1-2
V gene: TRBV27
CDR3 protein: CASRGTGESGYTF
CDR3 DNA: TGTGCCAGCAGGGGGACGGGGGAGAGTGGCTACACCTTC

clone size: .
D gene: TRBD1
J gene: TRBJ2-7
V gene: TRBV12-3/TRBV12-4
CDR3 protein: CASSDRAPYEQYF
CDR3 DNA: TGTGCCAGCAGTGACAGGGCCCCCTACGAGCAGTACTTC

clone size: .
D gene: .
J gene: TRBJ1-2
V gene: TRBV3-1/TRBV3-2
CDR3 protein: CASSQDLEGEGYTF
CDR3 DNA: TGTGCCAGCAGCCAAGATTTAGAGGGGGAGGGCTACACCTTC

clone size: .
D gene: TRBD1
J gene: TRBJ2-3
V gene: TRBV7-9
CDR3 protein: CASSSLQGAIRHNTQYF
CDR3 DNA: TGTGCCAGCAGCTCTCTCCAGGGGGCTATACGCCACAATACGCAGTATTTT

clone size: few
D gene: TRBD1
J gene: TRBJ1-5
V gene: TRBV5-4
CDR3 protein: CASSLGGTGDQPQHF
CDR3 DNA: TGTGCCAGCAGCTTGGGGGGGACAGGGGATCAGCCCCAGCATTTT

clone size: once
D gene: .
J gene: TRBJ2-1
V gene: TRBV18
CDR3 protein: CASSPPGLPSEEQFF
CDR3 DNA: TGTGCCAGCTCACCACCAGGACTTCCCTCAGAGGAGCAGTTCTTC

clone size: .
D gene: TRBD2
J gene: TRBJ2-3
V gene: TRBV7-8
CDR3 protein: CASSFRGGDTDTQYF
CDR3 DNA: TGTGCCAGCAGCTTCCGGGGGGGAGACACAGATACGCAGTATTTT

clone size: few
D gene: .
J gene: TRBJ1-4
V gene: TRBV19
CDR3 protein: CATMGPRESEKLFF
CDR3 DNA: TGTGCCACCATGGGGCCCAGGGAAAGTGAAAAACTGTTTTTT

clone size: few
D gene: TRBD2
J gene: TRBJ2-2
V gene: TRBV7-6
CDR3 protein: CASSQDGTSGANTGELFF
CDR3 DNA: TGTGCCAGCAGCCAAGACGGGACTAGCGGTGCTAACACCGGGGAGCTGTTTTTT

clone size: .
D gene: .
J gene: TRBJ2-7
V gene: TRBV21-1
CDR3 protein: CASRNYLRQALSYEQYF
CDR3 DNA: TGTGCCAGCAGAAATTACTTAAGACAGGCTCTCTCCTACGAGCAGTACTTC

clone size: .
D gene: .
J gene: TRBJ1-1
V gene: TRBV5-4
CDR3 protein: CASREEGLNTEAFF
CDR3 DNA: TGTGCCAGCAGAGAGGAGGGATTGAACACTGAAGCTTTCTTT

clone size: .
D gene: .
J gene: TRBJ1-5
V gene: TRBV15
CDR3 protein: CATSLNRGNQPQHF
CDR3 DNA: TGTGCCACCAGCCTTAACAGGGGCAATCAGCCCCAGCATTTT

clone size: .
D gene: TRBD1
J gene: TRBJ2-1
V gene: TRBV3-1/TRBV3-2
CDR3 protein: CASSLGQGINEQFF
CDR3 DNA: TGTGCCAGCAGCCTGGGACAGGGTATCAATGAGCAGTTCTTC

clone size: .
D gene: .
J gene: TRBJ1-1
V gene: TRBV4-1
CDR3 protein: CASNGLMNTEAFF
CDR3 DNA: TGCGCCAGCAATGGCCTCATGAACACTGAAGCTTTCTTT

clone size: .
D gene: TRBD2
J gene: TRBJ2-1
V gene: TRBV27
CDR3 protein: CASSLSRTSGANEQFF
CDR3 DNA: TGTGCCAGCAGTTTATCTCGGACTAGCGGGGCAAATGAGCAGTTCTTC

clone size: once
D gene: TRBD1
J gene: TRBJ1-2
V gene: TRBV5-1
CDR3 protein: CASSADGQGYGYTF
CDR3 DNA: TGCGCCAGCAGCGCAGACGGACAGGGGTATGGCTACACCTTC

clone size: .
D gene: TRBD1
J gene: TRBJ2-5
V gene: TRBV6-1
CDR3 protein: CASSEGTGRGETQYF
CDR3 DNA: TGTGCCAGCAGTGAAGGGACAGGGCGGGGAGAGACCCAGTACTTC

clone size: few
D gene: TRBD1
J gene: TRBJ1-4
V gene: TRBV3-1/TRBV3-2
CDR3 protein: CASSQKGDRVEEKLFF
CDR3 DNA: TGTGCCAGCAGCCAAAAGGGGGACAGGGTCGAAGAAAAACTGTTTTTT

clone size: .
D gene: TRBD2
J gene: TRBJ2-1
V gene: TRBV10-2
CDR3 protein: CASFTSGSYNEQFF
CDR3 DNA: TGCGCCAGCTTTACTAGCGGGAGTTACAATGAGCAGTTCTTC